This TCR beta chain stems from a study of control samples from healthy donors and cancer patients. Trimming shortened V by 2 bases and J by 5 bases, and 19 bases separated the two germline ends. This CDR3 has 17 amino acids. Germline assignment: CDR1 GTSNPN and CDR2 SVGIG (reference sequence). Sequencing used immunoSEQ multiplex PCR; TCRdb keeps in-frame clones, though not all of them. The data contain 95,000 to 100,000 clones, 80% to 90% of them singletons. This clonotype originated in a man between 25 and 39 years old in good health. Sequenced sample: blood. The rearrangement joins TRBV30 to TRBJ1-6; D not resolved. CDR3 sequence: CAWSKYAPVTDNSPLHF. Here the CDR3 DNA reads TGTGCCTGGAGTAAATATGCCCCTGTAACTGATAATTCACCCCTCCACTTT.